The source of this TCR beta chain is a study of T-cell reconstitution after alpha-beta-depleted transplantation in children. Construction of the TCRbeta library involved unique molecular identifiers. TCRdb recomputed calls from the PCR reads with MiXCR, one row per CDR3 protein. The sample has approximately 300,000 distinct CDR3 sequences; about 9.9% are singletons. The CDR3 loop spans 14 amino acids. Trimming shortened V by 4 bases and J by 5 bases, and 12 bases separated the two germline ends. The germline CDR1 and CDR2 sequences are PRHDT and FYEKMQ (reference sequence). Findings and limits, study-wide: After transplant, at about two months, alpha-beta T cells were reportedly derived from several hundred expanded graft clones.

This clonotype was seen at least ten times. Its specificity is unknown. The material sequenced was peripheral blood, taken 180 days after TCRalphabeta/CD19-depleted stem cell transplant. This chain joins TRBV13 and TRBJ2-1; possibly TRBD2 for D (5 bases). The receptor's source is a male patient under 10 years old who had a stem cell transplant for chronic granulomatous disease, so the T cells may come from the graft donor. The CDR3 spells CASSSFTSHNEQFF. The CDR3 coding sequence is TGTGCCAGCAGCTCATTTACTAGTCACAATGAGCAGTTCTTC. The variable domain in full, completed from reference TRBV13 and TRBJ2-1, reads AAGVIQSPRHLIKEKRETATLKCYPIPRHDTVYWYQQGPGQDPQFLISFYEKMQSDKGSIPDRFSAQQFSDYHSELNMSSLELGDSALYFCASSSFTSHNEQFFGPGTRLTVL.